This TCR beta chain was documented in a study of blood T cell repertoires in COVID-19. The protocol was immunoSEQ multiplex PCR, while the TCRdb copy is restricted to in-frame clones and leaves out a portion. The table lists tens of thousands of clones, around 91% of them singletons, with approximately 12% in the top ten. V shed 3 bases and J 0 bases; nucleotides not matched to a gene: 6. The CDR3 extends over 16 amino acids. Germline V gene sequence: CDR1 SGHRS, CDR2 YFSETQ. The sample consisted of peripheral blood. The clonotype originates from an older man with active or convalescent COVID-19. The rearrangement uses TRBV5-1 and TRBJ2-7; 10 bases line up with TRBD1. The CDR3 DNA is TGCGCCAGCAGCTCGGGGACAGGGGCCTTCTCCTACGAGCAGTACTTC. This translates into CASSSGTGAFSYEQYF.